Below, 24 T cell receptor beta chains from the same sample are listed, as sequenced in a study of T cells in Graves' hyperthyroidism and ophthalmopathy. There were TCR beta CDR3 regions amplified from RNA transcripts. With the HTBI primer set, the TCR CDR3 went through a first round of RT-PCR. MiXCR was run by TCRdb on the multiplex PCR reads, yielding one entry per CDR3 protein. The sample includes hundreds of thousands of distinct CDR3 sequences, less than 25% seen only once; the top ten take more than 30%. The sample consisted of blood. Receptors originate from a man in his thirties or forties with Graves' ophthalmopathy.

V and J are TRBV5-1 and TRBJ1-6; 10 nucleotides match TRBD1. Germline CDR1 is SGHRS and CDR2 is YFSETQ. Trimming at V came to 4 bases and at J to 7 bases, leaving 2 bases not matched to a gene. The CDR3 has 14 residues. Written as DNA, the CDR3 is TGCGCCAGCAGCCGGGACAGGGGAAATTCACCCCTCCACTTT. This gives the protein CASSRDRGNSPLHF.

This clonotype was counted only a few times. V and J are TRBV5-5 and TRBJ2-1; D may correspond to TRBD1 or TRBD2 (5 bases each). Looked up from germline, CDR1 is SGHKS and CDR2 is YYEKEE (reference sequence). The CDR3 covers 15 residues. Trimming pared 4 bases from V and 0 bases from J, leaving 11 bases between. CDR3 sequence reads: CASSGGPGSYNEQFF. Here the CDR3 DNA reads TGTGCCAGCAGCGGGGGTCCTGGCTCCTACAATGAGCAGTTCTTC.

In this sample, this clonotype turned up a few times. The rearrangement joins TRBV20-1 to TRBJ2-3; D possibly corresponds to TRBD1 (6 bases). CDR3 size: 14 residues. From germline, CDR1 is DFQATT and CDR2 SNEGSKA (reference sequence). Trimming stripped 5 bases from V and 1 base from J, with 13 bases between. CDR3 sequence: CSAALDSRTDTQYF. The CDR3 coding sequence is TGCAGTGCTGCCTTGGACAGCCGCACAGATACGCAGTATTTT.

This clonotype was observed at least ten times. This chain links TRBV3-1 with TRBJ2-3; D is possibly TRBD2 (5 bases). The CDR3 totals 15 residues. Per germline, CDR1 LGHDT and CDR2 YNNKEL (reference sequence). The V and J ends lost 1 base and 1 base respectively, with 9 bases between them. CDR3 loop: CASSQGAGRTDTQYF. The DNA of the CDR3 is TGTGCCAGCAGCCAAGGGGCGGGCCGCACAGATACGCAGTATTTT.

This clonotype was seen only a few times. The chain carries TRBV28 and TRBJ1-5; possible D gene TRBD1, 6 bases. The germline V and J ends were trimmed by 8 bases and 7 bases, with 18 bases remaining between them. Germline assignment: CDR1 MDHEN and CDR2 SYDVKM. The CDR3 sequence is 14 residues long. This CDR3 is CASGHRVVGQPQHF. The CDR3 bases are TGTGCCAGCGGACACAGGGTCGTCGGACAGCCCCAGCATTTT. Together with reference TRBV28 and TRBJ1-5, the CDR3 gives the full variable domain: DVKVTQSSRYLVKRTGEKVFLECVQDMDHENMFWYRQDPGLGLRLIYFSYDVKMKEKGDIPEGYSVSREKKERFSLILESASTNQTSMYLCASGHRVVGQPQHFGDGTRLSIL.

This clonotype was picked up many times. The V and J genes are TRBV18 and TRBJ2-1; no definite D call. Per the germline V gene, CDR1 is KGHSH and CDR2 is LQKENI. The CDR3 is 12 residues long. Between the trimmed V and J ends, which lost 2 bases and 7 bases, there was a span of 6 bases. The CDR3 spells CASSPYGNEQFF. CDR3 bases: TGTGCCAGCTCACCATACGGGAATGAGCAGTTCTTC.

This chain joins TRBV20-1 and TRBJ2-1; 11 bases are a match to TRBD2. Germline CDR1 DFQATT, CDR2 SNEGSKA (reference sequence). Germline trimming cut 6 bases from V and 3 bases from J; bases unmatched to any gene: 4. This CDR3 spans 14 amino acids. The chain's CDR3 is CSAAGLAVYNEQFF. The CDR3 DNA follows: TGCAGTGCCGCGGGACTAGCGGTCTACAATGAGCAGTTCTTC.

This clonotype appeared many times. This sequence joins TRBV2 and TRBJ1-1, with D perhaps matching TRBD1 (6 bases). The CDR3 is made up of 13 amino acids. Trimming stripped 4 bases from V and 3 bases from J, with 9 bases between. CDR1 is SNHLY, CDR2 FYNNEI, per germline. The CDR3 here is CASSGTDHTEAFF. DNA of the CDR3: TGTGCCAGCAGTGGGACAGACCACACTGAAGCTTTCTTT.

With regard to this clonotype: One base away lies a much larger clone, so this may be a sequencing read error. The CDR3 does not close with the conserved phenylalanine or tryptophan, likely indicating a read error. The chain links TRBV11-2 to TRBJ2-7; D gene unclear. With 1 base removed from V and 5 bases from J, the gap between germline ends came to 6 bases. Germline loops: CDR1 SGHAT, CDR2 FQNNGV. This CDR3 has 12 amino acids. The DNA of the CDR3 is TGTGCCAGCAGCTTAGGGACCCACGAGCAGTACTCC. It encodes CASSLGTHEQYS.

The chain recombines TRBV30 with TRBJ1-3; D is unclear. CDR3 length equals 14 residues. Per germline, CDR1 GTSNPN and CDR2 SVGIG (reference sequence). The ends were cut back, 3 bases at V and 0 bases at J, with 9 bases in the middle. CDR3 loop: CAWSSFFSGNTIYF. The CDR3 DNA is TGTGCCTGGAGCAGCTTTTTCTCTGGAAACACCATATATTTT. Full variable domain (remainder filled in from reference TRBV30 and TRBJ1-3): SQTIHQWPATLVQPVGSPLSLECTVEGTSNPNLYWYRQAAGRGLQLLFYSVGIGQISSEVPQNLSASRPQDRQFILSSKKLLLSDSGFYLCAWSSFFSGNTIYFGEGSWLTVV.

In its sample, this clonotype was seen many times. The chain has TRBV27 and TRBJ2-1, with D tentatively TRBD2 (6 bases). The germline V and J ends were trimmed by 4 bases and 10 bases, with 11 bases remaining between them. Germline-derived CDR1 and CDR2 are MNHEY and SMNVEV (reference sequence). The CDR3 is made up of 12 amino acids. The CDR3: CASSSTGAEQFF. The CDR3 bases are TGTGCCAGCAGTTCCACGGGAGCCGAGCAGTTCTTC.

There are many counts of this clonotype. J is TRBJ1-5 and V is TRBV30; 10 nucleotides align to TRBD1. This CDR3 is built from 15 residues. V dropped 4 bases and J dropped 5; count of bases not matched to a gene: 8. Germline V gives CDR1 GTSNPN, CDR2 SVGIG (reference sequence). The CDR3: CAWNIGTGADQPQHF. As DNA, the CDR3 is TGTGCCTGGAATATAGGGACAGGGGCGGATCAGCCCCAGCATTTT.

This clonotype was picked up many times. The V and J genes are TRBV7-2 and TRBJ2-3; D is perhaps TRBD2 (6 bases). CDR3 length: 18 amino acids. Germline lookup yields CDR1 SGHTA and CDR2 FQGNSA. The V gene lost 1 base and the J gene lost 6 bases, with 23 bases spanning the gap. The CDR3 loop reads CASSLGLDFSLARDTQYF. CDR3 coding DNA: TGTGCCAGCAGCTTAGGGTTAGATTTTAGCCTAGCGAGGGATACGCAGTATTTT.

This chain connects TRBV10-3 to TRBJ2-1, with D possibly TRBD2 on 6 matching bases. V lost 0 bases, J lost 12 bases, and 18 bases lay in between. From germline, CDR1 is ENHRY and CDR2 SYGVKD. This CDR3 is 15 amino acids long. CDR3 in amino acids: CAISESRDIRELQFF. CDR3 bases: TGTGCCATCAGTGAGTCGAGGGATATACGGGAGCTGCAGTTCTTC.

As concerns this clonotype: A much more abundant neighbour one base away suggests this may be a read error. This sequence joins TRBV30 and TRBJ2-5; D is unresolved. The germline V and J ends were trimmed by 5 bases and 1 base, with 11 bases remaining between them. This CDR3 is built from 13 residues. Germline values: CDR1 GTSNPN, CDR2 SVGIG (reference sequence). The CDR3 protein is CAWEPGSQETQYF. CDR3 nucleotide sequence: TGTGCCTGGGAACCGGGCAGCCAAGAGACCCAGTACTTC.

In this sample, this clonotype turned up many times. The chain has TRBV2 and TRBJ1-1; the match to TRBD1 covers 7 bases. Per germline, CDR1 SNHLY and CDR2 FYNNEI. With V trimmed by 8 bases and J by 2 bases, 5 bases remained unmatched. The CDR3 consists of 13 residues. The CDR3 DNA sequence: TGTGCCAGCGGGAGGGACAGCAACACTGAAGCTTTCTTT. Protein sequence: CASGRDSNTEAFF.

This chain uses TRBV6-1 with TRBJ1-2; 7 nucleotides agree with TRBD1. The CDR3 runs to 14 residues. J gave up 4 bases and V 5 bases, and 7 bases lay outside the gene matches. In germline, CDR1 is MNHNS, CDR2 SASEGT. The chain's CDR3 is CASSHRGQSYGYTF. CDR3 DNA: TGTGCCAGCAGTCACCGGGGACAGTCCTATGGCTACACCTTC.

The table lists this clonotype with a few counts. V and J are TRBV27 and TRBJ2-5, with 14 bases identical to TRBD2. Trimming removed 9 bases from V and 3 bases from J; junction bases left unmatched: 6. The CDR3 covers 15 residues. CDR1 is MNHEY, CDR2 SMNVEV, per germline (reference sequence). The CDR3 nucleotides are TGTGCCAGTCGACGGGGACTAGCGGGAGAAGAGACCCAGTACTTC. Translation gives CASRRGLAGEETQYF.

This clonotype came up a few times. This chain links TRBV27 with TRBJ2-7; no definite D call. V was trimmed by 3 bases and J by 3 bases, leaving 9 bases between them. This CDR3 comprises 13 residues. Per the germline V gene, CDR1 is MNHEY and CDR2 is SMNVEV (reference sequence). CDR3 in DNA: TGTGCCAGCAGTTTCACCAGAGACTACGAGCAGTACTTC. This encodes CASSFTRDYEQYF.

Many counts were recorded for this clonotype. This chain uses TRBV6-2 or TRBV6-3 with TRBJ2-7; 7 bases align to TRBD1. This CDR3 has 15 residues. The V gene end was trimmed by 10 bases and the J gene end by 1 base; junction bases not matched to a gene: 13. Germline V gives CDR1 MNHEY, CDR2 SVGEGT. The chain's CDR3 is CAISGTEEGSYEQYF. CDR3 nucleotide sequence: TGTGCCATCTCCGGGACAGAAGAGGGTTCCTACGAGCAGTACTTC.

The rearrangement joins TRBV10-3 to TRBJ1-1; TRBD1 matches 9 bases. This CDR3 has 13 residues. J was trimmed by 1 base and V by 11 bases; bases with no gene match: 5. CDR1 and CDR2 from the germline V gene are ENHRY and SYGVKD. CDR3 protein: CAVQGAGNTEAFF. The CDR3 DNA reads as TGTGCCGTACAGGGGGCCGGGAACACTGAAGCTTTCTTT.

The chain combines TRBV6-1 with TRBJ2-4; 8 nucleotides agree with TRBD1. This CDR3 has 14 residues. V trimming: 2 bases; J trimming: 6 bases; junction bases outside the gene matches: 3. Per the germline V gene, CDR1 is MNHNS and CDR2 is SASEGT. The CDR3 DNA reads as TGTGCCAGCAGTGAATTCAGGGGGCGAAACATTCAGTACTTC. Protein sequence: CASSEFRGRNIQYF.

Ten or more counts support this clonotype. The chain has TRBV7-8 and TRBJ2-3; 7 bases align to TRBD1. Trimming at V came to 6 bases and at J to 6 bases, leaving 9 bases not matched to a gene. The CDR3 has 14 residues. Looked up from germline, CDR1 is SGHVS and CDR2 is FQNEAQ. CDR3: CASRPTGDGDTQYF. CDR3 nucleotide sequence: TGTGCCAGCAGACCAACAGGGGACGGGGATACGCAGTATTTT.

The chain carries TRBV2 and TRBJ2-2; TRBD1 matches 12 bases. From germline, CDR1 is SNHLY and CDR2 FYNNEI. V lost 8 bases, J lost 5 bases, and 3 bases stayed unmatched. The length of the CDR3 is 14 residues. CDR3 DNA sequence: TGTGCCAGCCTGGGACAGGGGGCAACCGGGGAGCTGTTTTTT. It codes for CASLGQGATGELFF.